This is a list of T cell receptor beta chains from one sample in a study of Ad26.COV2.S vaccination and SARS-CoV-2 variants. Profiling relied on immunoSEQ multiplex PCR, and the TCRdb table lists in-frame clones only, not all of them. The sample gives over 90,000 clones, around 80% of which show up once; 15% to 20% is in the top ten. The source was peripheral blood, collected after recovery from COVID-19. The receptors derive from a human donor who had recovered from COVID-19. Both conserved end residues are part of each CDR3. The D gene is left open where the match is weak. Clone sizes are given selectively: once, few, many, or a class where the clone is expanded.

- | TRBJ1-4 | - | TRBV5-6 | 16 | CASSRPSREINEKLFF | TGTGCCAGCAGCCGCCCAAGCAGGGAGATAAATGAAAAACTGTTTTTT
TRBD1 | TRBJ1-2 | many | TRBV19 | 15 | CASSSPGQGDYGYTF | TGTGCCAGTAGTTCTCCGGGACAGGGGGACTATGGCTACACCTTC
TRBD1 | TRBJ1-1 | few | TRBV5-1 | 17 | CASSLFGTGASNTEAFF | TGCGCCAGCAGCTTGTTCGGGACAGGGGCTTCGAACACTGAAGCTTTCTTT
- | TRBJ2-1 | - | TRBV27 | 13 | CASRTDAYNEQFF | TGTGCCAGCCGAACCGACGCCTACAATGAGCAGTTCTTC
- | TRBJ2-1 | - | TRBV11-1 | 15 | CASSFPSGGQNEQFF | TGTGCCAGCAGCTTCCCATCCGGGGGGCAGAATGAGCAGTTCTTC
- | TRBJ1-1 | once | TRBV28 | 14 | CASKVSGPNTEAFF | TGTGCCAGCAAGGTGAGCGGCCCCAACACTGAAGCTTTCTTT
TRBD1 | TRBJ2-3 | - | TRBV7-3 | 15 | CASSLETGVRDTQYF | TGTGCCAGCAGCTTAGAGACAGGGGTTAGGGATACGCAGTATTTT
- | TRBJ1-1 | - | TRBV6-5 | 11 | CASLRGSEAFF | TGTGCCAGCCTGAGGGGTTCTGAAGCTTTCTTT
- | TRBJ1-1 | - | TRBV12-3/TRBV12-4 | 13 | CASSLNILTEAFF | TGTGCCAGCAGTTTAAATATTCTCACTGAAGCTTTCTTT
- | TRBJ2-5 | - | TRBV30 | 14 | CAWRSRGGQETQYF | TGTGCCTGGAGATCCCGGGGAGGTCAAGAGACCCAGTACTTC
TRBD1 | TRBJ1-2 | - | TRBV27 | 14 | CASSNLGTGDGYTF | TGTGCCAGCAGTAATCTAGGGACAGGGGATGGCTACACCTTC
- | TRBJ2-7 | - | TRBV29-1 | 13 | CSVVPAGSYEQYF | TGCAGCGTTGTTCCCGCGGGCTCCTACGAGCAGTACTTC
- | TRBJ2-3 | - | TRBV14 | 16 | CASSQGSSGMTDTQYF | TGTGCCAGCAGCCAAGGGTCCTCGGGTATGACAGATACGCAGTATTTT
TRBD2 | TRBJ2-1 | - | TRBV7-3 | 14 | CASSPVGGGNEQFF | TGTGCCAGCAGCCCCGTGGGCGGGGGAAATGAGCAGTTCTTC
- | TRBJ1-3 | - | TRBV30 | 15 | CAWSSRTRSGNTIYF | TGTGCCTGGAGCTCTCGTACTCGCTCTGGAAACACCATATATTTT